This TCR beta chain was identified during a study of technical replicates of blood from a handful of donors. Libraries were prepared by immunoSEQ multiplex PCR; TCRdb keeps only in-frame clonotypes and omits some of them. The sample holds 98,000 or so clones, about 94% seen once. Germline V lookup: CDR1 SGHDN, CDR2 FVKESK. The CDR3 has 13 residues. The V and J ends lost 3 bases and 2 bases respectively, with 7 bases between them. The sequence derives from a human donor in good health. Sequenced sample: T cells isolated from PBMCs. The V call is TRBV14, the J call TRBJ2-5; no definite D call. CDR3 nucleotides: TGTGCCAGCAGCCAGGGCGATCAAGAGACCCAGTACTTC. Its translation is CASSQGDQETQYF.